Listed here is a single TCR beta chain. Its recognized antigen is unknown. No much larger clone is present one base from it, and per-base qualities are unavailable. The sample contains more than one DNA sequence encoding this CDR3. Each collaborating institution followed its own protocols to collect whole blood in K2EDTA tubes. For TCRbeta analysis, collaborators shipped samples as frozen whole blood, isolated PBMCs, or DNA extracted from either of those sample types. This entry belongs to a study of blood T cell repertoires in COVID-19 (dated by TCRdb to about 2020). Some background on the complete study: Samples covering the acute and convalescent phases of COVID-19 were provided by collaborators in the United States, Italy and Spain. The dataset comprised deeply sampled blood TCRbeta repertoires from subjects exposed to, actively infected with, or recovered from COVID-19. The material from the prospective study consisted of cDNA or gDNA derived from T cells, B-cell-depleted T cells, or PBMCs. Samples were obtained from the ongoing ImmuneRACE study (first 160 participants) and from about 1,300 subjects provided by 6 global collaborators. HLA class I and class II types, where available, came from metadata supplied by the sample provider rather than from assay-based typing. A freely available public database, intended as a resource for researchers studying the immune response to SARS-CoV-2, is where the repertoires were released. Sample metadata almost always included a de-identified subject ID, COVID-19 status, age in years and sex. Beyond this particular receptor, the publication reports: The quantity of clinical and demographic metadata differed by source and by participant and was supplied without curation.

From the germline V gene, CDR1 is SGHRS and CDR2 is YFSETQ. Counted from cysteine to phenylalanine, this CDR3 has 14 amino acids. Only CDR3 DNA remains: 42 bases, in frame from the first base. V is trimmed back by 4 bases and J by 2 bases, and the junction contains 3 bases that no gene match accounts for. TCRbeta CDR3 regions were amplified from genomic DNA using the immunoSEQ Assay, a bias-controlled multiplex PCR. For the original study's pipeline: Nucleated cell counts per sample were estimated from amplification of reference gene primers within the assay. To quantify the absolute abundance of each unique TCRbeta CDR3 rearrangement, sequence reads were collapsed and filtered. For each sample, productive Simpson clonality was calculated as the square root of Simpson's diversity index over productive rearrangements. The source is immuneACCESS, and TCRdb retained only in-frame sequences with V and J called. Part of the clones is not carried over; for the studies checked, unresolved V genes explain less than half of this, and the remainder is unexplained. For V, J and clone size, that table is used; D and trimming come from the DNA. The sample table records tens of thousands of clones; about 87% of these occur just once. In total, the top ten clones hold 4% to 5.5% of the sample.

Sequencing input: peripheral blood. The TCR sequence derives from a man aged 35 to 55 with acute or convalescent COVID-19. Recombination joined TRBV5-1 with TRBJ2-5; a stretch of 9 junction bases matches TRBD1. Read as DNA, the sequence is TGCGCCAGCAGCCTAGGGACAGGGCAAGAGACCCAGTACTTC. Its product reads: CASSLGTGQETQYF.